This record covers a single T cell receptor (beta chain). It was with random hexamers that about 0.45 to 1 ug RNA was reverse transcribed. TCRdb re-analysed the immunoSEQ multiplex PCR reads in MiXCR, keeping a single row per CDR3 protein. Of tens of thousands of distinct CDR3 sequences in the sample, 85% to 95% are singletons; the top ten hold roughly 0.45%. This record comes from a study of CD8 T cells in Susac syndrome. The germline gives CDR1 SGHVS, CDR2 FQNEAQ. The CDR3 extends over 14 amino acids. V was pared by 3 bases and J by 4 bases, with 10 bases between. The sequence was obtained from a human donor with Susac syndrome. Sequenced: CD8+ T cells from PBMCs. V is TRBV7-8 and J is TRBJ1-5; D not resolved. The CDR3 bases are TGTGCCAGCAGCTTGCAGAGCAGAAATCAGCCCCAGCATTTT. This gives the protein CASSLQSRNQPQHF.